The 18 T cell receptor beta chains given below trace back to one sample, sequenced in a study of blood T cell repertoires in COVID-19. Clones were sequenced by immunoSEQ multiplex PCR, and TCRdb holds only the in-frame ones, with some missing. The table shows approximately 240,000 clones, with 80% to 90% occurring only once. Sequencing was performed on PBMCs or T cells enriched from blood (not recorded which). The receptors stem from a woman younger than 35 in a cohort exposed to, infected with or recovered from COVID-19 (not recorded which).

This chain connects TRBV3-1 (or the pseudogene TRBV3-2) to TRBJ2-1; possibly TRBD2 for D (6 bases). The V gene's germline CDR1 is LGHDT and CDR2 YNNKEL (reference sequence). CDR3 length: 18 residues. V dropped 2 bases and J dropped 0 bases, with 17 bases sitting between them. CDR3 sequence: CASSQSWHGGSSYNEQFF. The CDR3, as DNA: TGTGCCAGCAGCCAATCCTGGCATGGGGGGAGCTCCTACAATGAGCAGTTCTTC.

The rearrangement links TRBV3-1 (or the pseudogene TRBV3-2) to TRBJ2-7, with D maybe TRBD2 (6 bases). The V gene lost 6 bases and the J gene lost 4 bases, with 10 bases spanning the gap. Germline CDR1 and CDR2: LGHDT and YNNKEL (reference sequence). The CDR3 is 12 amino acids. Here the CDR3 reads CASSLGGYEQYF. The CDR3, as DNA: TGTGCCAGCAGTCTAGGAGGGTACGAGCAGTACTTC.

The chain is built from TRBV5-1 and TRBJ2-7, with 10 bases identical to TRBD2. The CDR3 loop spans 15 amino acids. V lost 3 bases and J lost 1; bases outside the gene matches: 4. Per germline, CDR1 SGHRS and CDR2 YFSETQ. The CDR3: CASSSLLAGSYEQYF. CDR3 nucleotides: TGCGCCAGCAGCTCACTACTAGCGGGGTCCTACGAGCAGTACTTC.

The chain has TRBV3-1 (or the pseudogene TRBV3-2) and TRBJ1-1; 7 bases agree with TRBD1. V gave up 3 bases and J gave up 7 bases; unmatched junction bases: 11. Germline lookup yields CDR1 LGHDT and CDR2 YNNKEL (reference sequence). The CDR3 loop spans 15 amino acids. For the CDR3, the DNA is TGTGCCAGCAGCCAGCCGGGACAGAAGAGCGTTGAAGCTTTCTTT. Protein product: CASSQPGQKSVEAFF.

The rearrangement uses TRBV3-1 (or the pseudogene TRBV3-2) and TRBJ1-2; 7 nucleotides line up with TRBD1. V lost 5 bases and J lost 4; bases outside the gene matches: 7. The CDR3 runs to 14 residues. In germline, CDR1 is LGHDT, CDR2 YNNKEL (reference sequence). The CDR3 region has the DNA TGTGCCAGCAGCAGCTCGGACAGGAGCTATGGCTACACCTTC. Amino acids: CASSSSDRSYGYTF.

The chain employs TRBV2 and TRBJ2-7; 10 bases fit TRBD1. The CDR3 covers 15 residues. With V trimmed by 3 bases and J by 1 base, 3 bases remained unmatched. Per germline, CDR1 SNHLY and CDR2 FYNNEI. The CDR3: CASSEGTGVSYEQYF. DNA of the CDR3: TGTGCCAGCAGTGAGGGGACAGGGGTTTCCTACGAGCAGTACTTC.

The chain combines TRBV19 with TRBJ2-7; 7 bases align to TRBD1. Germline V gene sequence: CDR1 LNHDA, CDR2 SQIVND (reference sequence). This CDR3 has 14 residues. V lost 5 bases to trimming and J lost 2 bases; unmatched junction nucleotides: 6. The CDR3 DNA sequence: TGTGCCAGTAGTTTACAGGGGAGACCCTACGAGCAGTACTTC. This gives the protein CASSLQGRPYEQYF.

Notes on this clone: The sample holds other DNA sequences that translate to the same CDR3. The chain employs TRBV6-5 and TRBJ2-2, with D tentatively TRBD1 (6 bases). The CDR3 consists of 13 residues. Trimming shortened V by 9 bases and J by 5 bases, and 13 bases separated the two germline ends. Germline V gene sequence: CDR1 MNHEY, CDR2 SVGAGI. CDR3 nucleotide sequence: TGTGCCAGTAGCCCGCAGGGGACCGGGGAGCTGTTTTTT. Amino acid sequence: CASSPQGTGELFF.

The chain has TRBV24-1 and TRBJ1-1; no clear D gene. Germline V gives CDR1 KGHDR, CDR2 SFDVKD. V dropped 3 bases and J dropped 1 base, with 11 bases sitting between them. The CDR3 extends over 15 amino acids. CDR3 nucleotides: TGTGCCACCAGTGATGGGTTGGGCCCGAACACTGAAGCTTTCTTT. Amino acid sequence: CATSDGLGPNTEAFF.

The chain uses TRBV20-1 and TRBJ2-1; D remains unclear. The V gene's germline CDR1 is DFQATT and CDR2 SNEGSKA (reference sequence). There are 11 residues in the CDR3. The ends were cut back, 3 bases at V and 14 bases at J, with 14 bases in the middle. As DNA, the CDR3 is TGCAGTGCTAGTGTCGGGTCTCTCAAGTTCTTC. It encodes CSASVGSLKFF.

The chain carries TRBV2 and TRBJ1-4; 10 bases agree with TRBD1. Germline V gives CDR1 SNHLY, CDR2 FYNNEI. There are 14 residues in the CDR3. Trimming cost V 7 bases and J 9 bases; bases outside gene matches: 8. The CDR3 nucleotides are TGTGCCAGCACCAGGAGGACAGGGGGACAAAAACTGTTTTTT. It encodes CASTRRTGGQKLFF.

The J gene is TRBJ1-6, the V gene TRBV28; TRBD1 agrees at 8 bases. The CDR3 is 13 amino acids. Germline loops: CDR1 MDHEN, CDR2 SYDVKM. The V and J ends lost 5 bases and 10 bases, in that order; junction bases with no gene match: 4. CDR3 in DNA: TGTGCCAGCAGTACAGGGGGACACTCACCCCTCCACTTT. Protein sequence: CASSTGGHSPLHF. Complete variable domain (other parts from reference TRBV28 and TRBJ1-6): DVKVTQSSRYLVKRTGEKVFLECVQDMDHENMFWYRQDPGLGLRLIYFSYDVKMKEKGDIPEGYSVSREKKERFSLILESASTNQTSMYLCASSTGGHSPLHFGNGTRLTVT.

This rearrangement joins TRBV25-1 to TRBJ2-3, with TRBD2 as a possible D gene (6 bases). Germline V gene data show CDR1 as MGHDK and CDR2 as SYGVNS. The ends were cut back, 1 base at V and 2 bases at J, with 13 bases in the middle. The CDR3 totals 16 residues. The CDR3 here is CASSEFRDSNTDTQYF. The CDR3 DNA sequence: TGTGCCAGCAGTGAATTCCGGGACTCCAACACAGATACGCAGTATTTT.

V gene TRBV4-2 combines with J gene TRBJ2-1; 8 bases fit TRBD2. V trimming: 6 bases; J trimming: 0 bases; junction bases outside the gene matches: 4. The CDR3 length is 15 residues. The V gene's germline CDR1 is LGHNA and CDR2 YNFKEQ. CDR3 nucleotide sequence: TGTGCCAGCAGTGGCACTAGCGGCTCCTACAATGAGCAGTTCTTC. It codes for CASSGTSGSYNEQFF.

The V call is TRBV9, the J call TRBJ2-7; D might be TRBD2 (6 bases). Trimming shortened V by 3 bases and J by 1 base, and 14 bases separated the two germline ends. The germline CDR1 and CDR2 sequences are SGDLS and YYNGEE. The CDR3 has 15 amino acids. CDR3 protein: CASSATGTPSYEQYF. CDR3 nucleotide sequence: TGTGCCAGCAGCGCTACCGGGACTCCATCCTACGAGCAGTACTTC.

The chain links TRBV7-2 to TRBJ1-2; tentatively, D is TRBD1 (6 bases). The CDR3 extends over 13 amino acids. The V end lost 3 bases, the J end lost 4 bases, and 9 bases lay between the germline ends. CDR1 SGHTA and CDR2 FQGNSA come from the germline V gene. The CDR3, as DNA: TGTGCCAGCAGCTTTGGACAGTCCTATGGCTACACCTTC. Residues: CASSFGQSYGYTF.

The chain links TRBV18 to TRBJ2-2; the match to TRBD1 covers 9 bases. The germline V gene encodes CDR1 KGHSH and CDR2 LQKENI. The CDR3 loop spans 15 amino acids. The junction had 6 bases not matched to a gene; V was cut back by 5 bases and J by 5 bases. The CDR3 sequence: CASSSTGGQTGELFF. The CDR3 DNA sequence: TGTGCCAGCTCATCAACAGGGGGCCAGACCGGGGAGCTGTTTTTT.

V and J are TRBV11-3 and TRBJ2-2, with 7 bases lining up with TRBD1. Trimming at V came to 10 bases and at J to 4 bases, leaving 3 bases not matched to a gene. This CDR3 comprises 12 residues. CDR1 and CDR2 (germline): SGHNT, YENEEA. The CDR3 nucleotides are TGTGCCACTGAGGGGGCCACCGGGGAGCTGTTTTTT. The encoded protein is CATEGATGELFF.